This entry lists 4 T cell receptor beta chains sequenced from one sample in a study of shared clonotypes between healthy human individuals. Sequenced by immunoSEQ multiplex PCR; TCRdb stores in-frame clones only, minus some. This table has roughly 1 million clones, roughly 75% appearing once. Source material: memory CD4+ T cells sorted from blood. Described subset: CD45RA-negative fraction. These receptors all come from a man between 18 and 35 years old in good health.

This clone was detected a few times. V gene TRBV5-1 combines with J gene TRBJ1-4; D not certain. From germline, CDR1 is SGHRS and CDR2 YFSETQ. This CDR3 has 16 amino acids. The V and J ends lost 0 bases and 2 bases respectively, with 11 bases between them. The CDR3 coding sequence is TGCGCCAGCAGCTTGGGGGTCTCGCCCACTAATGAAAAACTGTTTTTT. This encodes CASSLGVSPTNEKLFF.

Of note for this clone: The germline gene is not matched at one end of the junction; a read error may be the cause. The chain joins TRBV7-7 to TRBJ2-2; no clear D. The CDR3 extends over 14 amino acids. The germline gives CDR1 SSHAT, CDR2 FNYEAQ (reference sequence). Written as DNA, the CDR3 is TGTGCTAGCAGCCCACTATCCGGGACCGGGGAGCTGTTTTTT. The encoded protein is CASSPLSGTGELFF.

The genes are TRBV7-9 and TRBJ2-7; tentatively, D is TRBD2 (6 bases). The CDR3 contains 12 residues. The V end was cut by 6 bases, the J end by 6 bases, with 12 bases between. Germline CDR1 reads SEHNR; CDR2 reads FQNEAQ (reference sequence). The CDR3 loop is CASSAGGREQYF. DNA for the CDR3: TGTGCCAGCAGTGCCGGGGGTCGCGAGCAGTACTTC.

The chain recombines TRBV5-1 with TRBJ2-1; 7 positions match TRBD2. Germline V gene sequence: CDR1 SGHRS, CDR2 YFSETQ. V lost 3 bases to trimming and J lost 6 bases; unmatched junction nucleotides: 3. This CDR3 spans 13 amino acids. The CDR3 nucleotides read TGCGCCAGCAGCTCCTTAGCGGGCAATGAGCAGTTCTTC. Translated, it gives CASSSLAGNEQFF.